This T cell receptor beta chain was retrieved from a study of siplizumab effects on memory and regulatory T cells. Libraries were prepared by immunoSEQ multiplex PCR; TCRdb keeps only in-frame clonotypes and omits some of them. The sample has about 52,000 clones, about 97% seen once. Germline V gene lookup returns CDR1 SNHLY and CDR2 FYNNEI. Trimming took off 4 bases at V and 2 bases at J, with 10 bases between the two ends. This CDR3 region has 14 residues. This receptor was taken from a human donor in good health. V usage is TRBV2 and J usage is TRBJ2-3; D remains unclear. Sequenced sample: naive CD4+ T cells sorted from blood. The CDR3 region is CASSVIPHTDTQYF. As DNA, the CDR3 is TGTGCCAGCAGTGTTATCCCACACACAGATACGCAGTATTTT. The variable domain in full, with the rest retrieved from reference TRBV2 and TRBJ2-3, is EPEVTQTPSHQVTQMGQEVILRCVPISNHLYFYWYRQILGQKVEFLVSFYNNEISEKSEIFDDQFSVERPDGSNFTLKIRSTKLEDSAMYFCASSVIPHTDTQYFGPGTRLTVL.